The 21 T cell receptor beta chains reported below all come from one sample, sequenced in a study of cytomegalovirus exposure and HLA in healthy donors (dated by TCRdb to about 2017). Receptor libraries were prepared by the immunoSEQ multiplex PCR assay. The multiplex PCR relied on a mix of 60 forward primers for TCR Vbeta segments and 13 reverse primers for TCR Jbeta segments. Not all clones reach the TCRdb copy of this immuneACCESS table, which keeps in-frame sequences only. Checked studies attribute under half of the gap to unresolved V genes and leave the rest unexplained. The sample table contains roughly 250,000 clones; only one count was recorded for 80% of them. The biggest ten clones account for about 0.28% of the sample. The sequenced sample consisted of PBMCs. The receptors shown here come from a girl aged 2-15 years in good health and CMV-seronegative.

The genes are TRBV5-1 and TRBJ1-2, with D perhaps matching TRBD1 (5 bases). The CDR3 is 15 amino acids. Germline CDR1 reads SGHRS; CDR2 reads YFSETQ. Trimming stripped 3 bases from V and 0 bases from J, with 12 bases between. CDR3 sequence: CASSSRRGTNYGYTF. CDR3 DNA: TGCGCCAGCAGCTCCCGCCGGGGGACTAACTATGGCTACACCTTC.

The V call is TRBV28, the J call TRBJ1-2; 8 positions match TRBD1. This CDR3 region has 14 residues. J gave up 4 bases and V 6 bases, and 7 bases lay outside the gene matches. The germline V gene encodes CDR1 MDHEN and CDR2 SYDVKM. CDR3 residues: CASSWGTGGYGYTF. For the CDR3, the DNA is TGTGCCAGCAGCTGGGGGACAGGTGGCTATGGCTACACCTTC.

CDR3 protein: CASSNTVSSGQGKYGYTF. The CDR3 DNA reads TGTGCCAGCAGCAATACGGTCTCTTCGGGACAGGGGAAGTATGGCTACACCTTC. The chain carries TRBV7-9 and TRBJ1-2; 10 bases line up with TRBD1. The trim removed 5 bases at V and 5 bases at J, leaving 17 bases unmatched. The CDR3 spans 18 residues. Germline CDR1 reads SEHNR; CDR2 reads FQNEAQ (reference sequence).

The chain uses TRBV15 and TRBJ1-1, with D possibly being TRBD1 (5 bases). CDR1 is LNHNV, CDR2 YYDKDF, per germline (reference sequence). The V end lost 3 bases, the J end lost 0 bases, and 11 bases lay between the germline ends. The CDR3 has 15 residues. CDR3 DNA: TGTGCCACCAGCAGGCGACAGTTCATGAACACTGAAGCTTTCTTT. This gives the protein CATSRRQFMNTEAFF.

This chain links TRBV5-5 with TRBJ1-4; weak D call: TRBD1 (6 bases). This CDR3 is 16 amino acids long. From germline, CDR1 is SGHKS and CDR2 YYEKEE (reference sequence). V was shortened by 1 base and J by 7 bases, with 17 bases between the two germline ends. The CDR3 bases are TGTGCCAGCAGCTTGTACCGACAGGTCGGTAGTGAAAAACTGTTTTTT. Encoded protein: CASSLYRQVGSEKLFF. The full variable domain, completed using reference TRBV5-5 and TRBJ1-4, is DAGVTQSPTHLIKTRGQQVTLRCSPISGHKSVSWYQQVLGQGPQFIFQYYEKEERGRGNFPDRFSARQFPNYSSELNVNALLLGDSALYLCASSLYRQVGSEKLFFGSGTQLSVL.

V gene TRBV5-1 combines with J gene TRBJ2-7; 7 nucleotides match TRBD1. From germline, CDR1 is SGHRS and CDR2 YFSETQ. Trimming removed 5 bases from V and 3 bases from J; junction bases left unmatched: 5. The CDR3 extends over 13 amino acids. As DNA, the CDR3 is TGCGCCAGCAGGGGGGACAGCATCTACGAGCAGTACTTC. This sequence encodes CASRGDSIYEQYF. The whole variable domain, filled in from reference TRBV5-1 and TRBJ2-7, reads KAGVTQTPRYLIKTRGQQVTLSCSPISGHRSVSWYQQTPGQGLQFLFEYFSETQRNKGNFPGRFSGRQFSNSRSEMNVSTLELGDSALYLCASRGDSIYEQYFGPGTRLTVT.

This chain connects TRBV5-1 to TRBJ2-7, with 7 bases matching TRBD1. CDR1 SGHRS and CDR2 YFSETQ come from the germline V gene. The CDR3 loop spans 16 amino acids. V trimming: 5 bases; J trimming: 2 bases; junction bases outside the gene matches: 13. The CDR3, as DNA: TGCGCCAGCAGTTATTCAACAGGGGAAAGCACCTACGAGCAGTACTTC. Its protein is CASSYSTGESTYEQYF.

The chain has TRBV2 and TRBJ2-3, with TRBD2 as a possible D gene (5 bases). Per the germline V gene, CDR1 is SNHLY and CDR2 is FYNNEI. V was clipped by 4 bases and J by 0 bases, with 8 bases between them. The CDR3 length is 14 residues. The CDR3 is CASSVRGSTDTQYF. CDR3 DNA: TGTGCCAGCAGTGTCCGGGGAAGCACAGATACGCAGTATTTT.

The chain has TRBV28 and TRBJ2-1; TRBD1 matches 10 bases. J lost 8 bases, V lost 5 bases, and 12 bases had no gene match. Germline CDR1 reads MDHEN; CDR2 reads SYDVKM. This CDR3 has 16 residues. The CDR3 DNA sequence: TGTGCCAGCAGTCCCTGGGACAGGGGTCCACTGGATGAGCAGTTCTTC. It yields the protein CASSPWDRGPLDEQFF.

The chain joins TRBV13 to TRBJ2-2; 8 bases match TRBD1. The CDR3 has 15 amino acids. Looked up from germline, CDR1 is PRHDT and CDR2 is FYEKMQ (reference sequence). The V segment lost 5 bases and the J segment 4 bases; nucleotides outside the gene matches: 6. CDR3 amino acids: CASSTQGAGTGELFF. The CDR3 DNA is TGTGCCAGCAGCACCCAGGGGGCAGGCACCGGGGAGCTGTTTTTT. Drawing the rest from reference TRBV13 and TRBJ2-2, the complete variable domain is AAGVIQSPRHLIKEKRETATLKCYPIPRHDTVYWYQQGPGQDPQFLISFYEKMQSDKGSIPDRFSAQQFSDYHSELNMSSLELGDSALYFCASSTQGAGTGELFFGEGSRLTVL.

J is TRBJ1-4 and V is TRBV5-4; TRBD1 is a possible D gene (5 bases). CDR3 size: 15 residues. V gave up 3 bases and J gave up 7 bases, with 16 bases separating them. CDR1 and CDR2 (germline): SGHNT, YYREEE (reference sequence). The CDR3 region has the DNA TGTGCCAGCAGCTATGCAGAAGGGGTGCCTGAAAAACTGTTTTTT. It is translated as CASSYAEGVPEKLFF.

The J gene is TRBJ1-2, the V gene TRBV5-8; D is uncertain. Germline V gene lookup returns CDR1 SGHTS and CDR2 YDEGEE. Trimming left V 4 bases short and J 8 bases short, with 12 bases between. The CDR3 consists of 12 residues. Here the CDR3 reads CASSRRGGGYTF. The CDR3 nucleotides read TGTGCCAGCAGCCGGCGGGGAGGAGGCTACACCTTC.

The chain couples TRBV29-1 to TRBJ1-5; D is undetermined. Trimming removed 2 bases from V and 4 bases from J, with 9 bases in between. Per the germline V gene, CDR1 is SQVTM and CDR2 is ANQGSEA. This CDR3 has 13 residues. This CDR3 is CSVEFGLNQPQHF. CDR3 coding DNA: TGCAGCGTTGAATTTGGGCTAAATCAGCCCCAGCATTTT.

The V and J genes are TRBV7-2 and TRBJ1-2; TRBD1 aligns across 10 bases. The V and J ends lost 1 base and 6 bases, in that order; junction bases with no gene match: 8. Germline loops: CDR1 SGHTA, CDR2 FQGNSA. The CDR3 runs 16 residues. The CDR3 reads CASSLVFPGTGDGYTF. The CDR3 coding sequence is TGTGCCAGCAGCTTAGTATTTCCCGGGACAGGGGATGGCTACACCTTC.

This rearrangement joins TRBV5-1 to TRBJ2-4; 7 bases line up with TRBD2. CDR1 is SGHRS and CDR2 is YFSETQ in the germline V gene. The CDR3 is made up of 15 amino acids. Trimming removed 0 bases from V and 5 bases from J; junction bases left unmatched: 5. Written as DNA, the CDR3 is TGCGCCAGCAGCTTGGCCGGGGGAGGGGAAAACATTCAGTACTTC. The encoded protein is CASSLAGGGENIQYF.

The gene calls are TRBV9 and TRBJ1-5; 7 bases are a match to TRBD1. The CDR3 is 15 residues long. Losses at the gene ends were 4 bases for V and 1 base for J; bases not matched to a gene: 5. Germline CDR1 reads SGDLS; CDR2 reads YYNGEE. The DNA of the CDR3 is TGTGCCAGCAGCATAGGGACAGCCAGCAATCAGCCCCAGCATTTT. Translation: CASSIGTASNQPQHF.

Comment on this clone: One end of the junction is discordant with germline, which a read error may explain. The J gene is TRBJ2-2, the V gene TRBV2; possibly TRBD2 for D (5 bases). Per the germline V gene, CDR1 is SNHLY and CDR2 is FYNNEI. The length of the CDR3 is 13 residues. The CDR3: CACRRGSTGELFF. The CDR3 DNA sequence: TGTGCCTGCAGGCGAGGGAGTACCGGGGAGCTGTTTTTT.

The chain joins TRBV27 to TRBJ2-1; 7 bases align to TRBD1. There are 15 residues in the CDR3. Per the germline V gene, CDR1 is MNHEY and CDR2 is SMNVEV (reference sequence). Trimming removed 6 bases from V and 4 bases from J; junction bases left unmatched: 9. This CDR3 is CASRLGQAIYNEQFF. The CDR3 bases are TGTGCCAGCAGACTAGGACAGGCTATATACAATGAGCAGTTCTTC.

This chain joins TRBV5-1 and TRBJ2-3, with 7 bases matching TRBD1. Germline loops: CDR1 SGHRS, CDR2 YFSETQ. The V segment lost 3 bases and the J segment 1 base; nucleotides outside the gene matches: 8. CDR3 size: 16 residues. CDR3 nucleotides: TGCGCCAGCAGCTCCGCGACAGGGTCGGGCACAGATACGCAGTATTTT. Translating it yields CASSSATGSGTDTQYF.

The chain couples TRBV27 to TRBJ2-7; TRBD1 agrees at 9 bases. Germline V gives CDR1 MNHEY, CDR2 SMNVEV (reference sequence). V trimming: 5 bases; J trimming: 4 bases; junction bases outside the gene matches: 6. This CDR3 region has 14 residues. CDR3 protein: CASSPSTGGYEQYF. The CDR3 region has the DNA TGTGCCAGCAGTCCATCGACAGGGGGTTACGAGCAGTACTTC.

The chain is built from TRBV27 and TRBJ2-7, with TRBD2 as a possible D gene (6 bases). The CDR3 length is 14 residues. V lost 4 bases to trimming and J lost 3 bases, with 13 bases between them. The germline V gene has CDR1 MNHEY and CDR2 SMNVEV (reference sequence). Here the CDR3 reads CASSSGLSLYEQYF. The CDR3 DNA sequence: TGTGCCAGCAGTTCGGGACTCTCACTCTACGAGCAGTACTTC.